These 14 T cell receptor beta chains originate from one sample sequenced in a study of blood T cells in healthy people across ages. Combining a sample-barcoded 5' primer with a J-beta primer mix, a second PCR ran for roughly 7 to 12 cycles. TCRdb ran MiXCR on the 5' RACE reads and lists one entry per CDR3 protein. The data show roughly 1,700,000 distinct CDR3 sequences, approximately 30% seen once. The material sequenced was blood. These receptors were obtained from a woman aged 25 to 45 in good health.

This clonotype was detected a few times. The V and J genes are TRBV20-1 and TRBJ2-7, with D maybe TRBD1 (6 bases). Germline V gene lookup returns CDR1 DFQATT and CDR2 SNEGSKA (reference sequence). Trimming shortened V by 0 bases and J by 7 bases, and 22 bases separated the two germline ends. The CDR3 has 16 residues. The CDR3 loop is CSARDIQGRSSWEQYF. The CDR3 DNA follows: TGCAGTGCTAGAGATATCCAGGGGCGTTCGAGCTGGGAGCAGTACTTC.

This clonotype was picked up many times. J is TRBJ2-5 and V is TRBV5-5, with 9 positions matching TRBD1. J was trimmed by 5 bases and V by 4 bases; bases with no gene match: 15. This CDR3 region has 17 residues. CDR1 and CDR2 from the germline V gene are SGHKS and YYEKEE (reference sequence). DNA for the CDR3: TGTGCCAGCAGCCTAGGACCGGGACAGGGATTTCGCGAGACCCAGTACTTC. Translated, it gives CASSLGPGQGFRETQYF.

The sample holds a few counts of this clonotype. The chain uses TRBV20-1 and TRBJ1-5, with 10 bases aligning to TRBD1. The CDR3 runs 14 residues. J lost 6 bases, V lost 5 bases, and 7 bases had no gene match. Per germline, CDR1 DFQATT and CDR2 SNEGSKA (reference sequence). The DNA for the CDR3 is TGCAGTGCTGACAGGGGGCCGGATAGTCAGCCCCAGCATTTT. It translates to CSADRGPDSQPQHF.

This clonotype was observed many times. V and J are TRBV29-1 and TRBJ2-4, with D perhaps TRBD1 or TRBD2 (6 bases each). CDR3 length equals 14 residues. Germline CDR1 reads SQVTM; CDR2 reads ANQGSEA. V gave up 6 bases and J gave up 0 bases, with 12 bases separating them. CDR3 residues: CSVAGHVAKNIQYF. The CDR3 nucleotides read TGCAGCGTCGCGGGACACGTAGCCAAAAACATTCAGTACTTC.

A remark on this clonotype: The junction differs from germline at one of its ends, possibly a read error. The chain carries TRBV6-4 and TRBJ2-1, with D possibly matching TRBD1 (6 bases). Per germline, CDR1 MRHNA and CDR2 SNTAGT. This CDR3 region has 14 residues. The CDR3: CAGRADSSSAEQFF. The CDR3 DNA reads TGTGCCGGCAGAGCGGACAGCTCCAGTGCTGAGCAGTTCTTC.

This clonotype appeared many times. The gene calls are TRBV29-1 and TRBJ1-2; D uncertain. The germline gives CDR1 SQVTM, CDR2 ANQGSEA. The CDR3 loop spans 12 amino acids. V lost 4 bases and J 5 bases, leaving 11 bases between the germline ends. Here the CDR3 reads CSVARQEYGYTF. As DNA, the CDR3 is TGCAGCGTTGCTCGGCAGGAGTATGGCTACACCTTC.

The chain links TRBV4-1 to TRBJ1-5; 10 nucleotides match TRBD1. V shed 0 bases, J shed 9 bases, and the junction held 8 bases outside the gene matches. CDR3 length: 16 residues. The V gene's germline CDR1 is MGHRA and CDR2 YSYEKL. The CDR3: CASSQDTGQGFRPQHF. The CDR3 bases are TGCGCCAGCAGCCAAGATACGGGACAGGGGTTCCGGCCCCAGCATTTT.

The chain joins TRBV4-1 to TRBJ1-2, with 7 nucleotides matching TRBD1. Per germline, CDR1 MGHRA and CDR2 YSYEKL. Trimming took 1 base from V and 2 from J; bases not matched to a gene: 7. The CDR3 contains 16 residues. The CDR3 nucleotides are TGCGCCAGCAGCCAAGCACAGGGGACTTGGAACTATGGCTACACCTTC. It encodes CASSQAQGTWNYGYTF.

V and J are TRBV7-9 and TRBJ2-3; D is ambiguous. CDR1 and CDR2 from the germline V gene are SEHNR and FQNEAQ (reference sequence). The CDR3 consists of 12 residues. V dropped 11 bases and J dropped 2 bases, with 11 bases sitting between them. The CDR3 DNA follows: TGTGCCTCAAACTCATACACAGATACGCAGTATTTT. This gives the protein CASNSYTDTQYF.

This chain connects TRBV29-1 to TRBJ1-1; TRBD1 might be the D (6 bases). Between the trimmed V and J ends, which lost 4 bases and 2 bases, there was a span of 23 bases. This CDR3 is 17 amino acids long. Germline V gene data show CDR1 as SQVTM and CDR2 as ANQGSEA. This CDR3 reads CSVGRPVGTLRNTEAFF. The CDR3 DNA is TGCAGCGTTGGACGCCCCGTTGGGACACTTAGAAACACTGAAGCTTTCTTT.

This chain joins TRBV3-1 and TRBJ2-2, with no clear D. Germline V lookup: CDR1 LGHDT, CDR2 YNNKEL (reference sequence). The V and J ends lost 1 base and 3 bases respectively, with 6 bases between them. This CDR3 region has 14 residues. CDR3 sequence reads: CASSQGHYTGELFF. The CDR3 bases are TGTGCCAGCAGCCAAGGTCACTACACCGGGGAGCTGTTTTTT.

The chain links TRBV18 to TRBJ2-3, with 8 bases identical to TRBD2. V was pared by 3 bases and J by 9 bases, with 11 bases of the junction left unmatched. Germline V gene sequence: CDR1 KGHSH, CDR2 LQKENI. This CDR3 has 15 residues. The CDR3: CASSPQTRGGGTQYF. In nucleotides, the CDR3 is TGTGCCAGCTCACCTCAGACTCGGGGGGGCGGCACGCAGTATTTT.

This clonotype occurred many times. V is TRBV20-1 and J is TRBJ2-1; D not certain. V was cut by 6 bases and J by 4 bases, with 16 bases left in between. The CDR3 has 14 residues. Germline-derived CDR1 and CDR2 are DFQATT and SNEGSKA (reference sequence). DNA of the CDR3: TGCAGTGCCCCTAGTTCCTTCCTATACAATGAGCAGTTCTTC. Translating gives CSAPSSFLYNEQFF.

This clonotype has a count of ten or more. The rearrangement links TRBV20-1 to TRBJ2-5; 9 bases match TRBD2. CDR3 size: 14 residues. The germline V gene has CDR1 DFQATT and CDR2 SNEGSKA (reference sequence). The V and J ends lost 5 bases and 2 bases, in that order; junction bases with no gene match: 6. CDR3 sequence (DNA): TGCAGTGCTCTCCGTCTAGCGGGGCAAGAGACCCAGTACTTC. The encoded protein is CSALRLAGQETQYF.